This TCR beta chain was obtained from a study of T cell clonality in common variable immunodeficiency. After removal of 3 bases from V and 2 bases from J, the junction contained 2 bases not matched to a gene. This CDR3 is 15 amino acids long. Germline lookup yields CDR1 LNHDA and CDR2 SQIVND (reference sequence). Study-level results: Compared with healthy controls, CVID subjects showed increased TCRbeta clonality, mostly in about a third. Fewer deletions and N-nucleotide insertions were reportedly seen in common variable immunodeficiency TCR beta sequences. Links between repertoire features and CVID complications were heterogeneity-limited.

This clone was seen a handful of times. The antigen remains unidentified. With the read ending 3 residues before the CDR3 end, the germline J gene is used to fill in that end. TCRdb keeps only in-frame clones here, not all; method: immunoSEQ multiplex PCR. The profile covers 10,000 to 13,000 clones, none occurring a single time. Caucasian heritage predominated among both patients and controls. CVID subjects were neither ill nor on immunomodulatory or immunosuppressive medication at sampling. The chain uses TRBV19 and TRBJ2-5; the match to TRBD2 covers 11 bases. This TCR derives from a human donor with common variable immunodeficiency. Sequencing used peripheral blood mononuclear cells. CDR3 protein: CASSMTSGIQETQYF. The CDR3 DNA, read in part, is TGTGCCAGTAGTATGACTAGCGGGATTCAAGAGACC.